These T cell receptor beta chains were read from a single sample in a study of blood T cell repertoires in COVID-19. Measured with immunoSEQ multiplex PCR; TCRdb has only the in-frame clones, and not every one. The table includes hundreds of thousands of clones, roughly nine tenths detected once. Sequences were obtained from PBMCs or T cells enriched from blood (not recorded which). These receptors came from a man aged 60 to 75 who had recovered from COVID-19. The CDR3 runs from the conserved cysteine through the conserved F or W.

TRBV15	TRBJ2-1	CATTMGQGLLNEQFF
TRBV7-2	TRBJ2-1	CASTHSGLGNEQFF
TRBV5-1	TRBJ2-5	CASSLSGGLQETQYF
TRBV25-1	TRBJ2-5	CASRTGGRETQYF
TRBV7-9	TRBJ2-1	CASSPALAVSDNEQFF
TRBV19	TRBJ1-2	CASRSSDSRNYGYTF
TRBV3-1/TRBV3-2	TRBJ2-1	CASSQDGLASSYNEQFF
TRBV28	TRBJ2-7	CASSLTSGSYEQYF
TRBV28	TRBJ1-1	CASRSNTEAFF
TRBV11-3	TRBJ1-1	CASSARWGAEAFF
TRBV27	TRBJ1-2	CASSFRQGIYGYTF
TRBV5-1	TRBJ1-3	CASSPDITGGNTIYF
TRBV9	TRBJ1-4	CASSVAGGRNEKLFF
TRBV18	TRBJ2-4	CASSPLARTGGKNIQYF
TRBV24-1	TRBJ2-1	CATSDLFGSSYNEQFF
TRBV7-7	TRBJ2-7	CASSLGVGRSYEQYF
TRBV5-1	TRBJ2-5	CASSPGQTQETQYF
TRBV28	TRBJ2-7	CASLGTGDSYEQYF
TRBV9	TRBJ2-6	CASSVSLTASGANVLTF
TRBV5-1	TRBJ2-7	CASSLGLAAAYEQYF
TRBV29-1	TRBJ2-5	CSVDTGIQETQYF
TRBV6-5	TRBJ2-2	CASSNPAGAAGELFF
TRBV28	TRBJ2-4	CASSLRGTSGAKNIQYF
TRBV5-1	TRBJ1-2	CASSLGTSPDYGYTF
TRBV5-4	TRBJ2-5	CASSDTTGGETQYF